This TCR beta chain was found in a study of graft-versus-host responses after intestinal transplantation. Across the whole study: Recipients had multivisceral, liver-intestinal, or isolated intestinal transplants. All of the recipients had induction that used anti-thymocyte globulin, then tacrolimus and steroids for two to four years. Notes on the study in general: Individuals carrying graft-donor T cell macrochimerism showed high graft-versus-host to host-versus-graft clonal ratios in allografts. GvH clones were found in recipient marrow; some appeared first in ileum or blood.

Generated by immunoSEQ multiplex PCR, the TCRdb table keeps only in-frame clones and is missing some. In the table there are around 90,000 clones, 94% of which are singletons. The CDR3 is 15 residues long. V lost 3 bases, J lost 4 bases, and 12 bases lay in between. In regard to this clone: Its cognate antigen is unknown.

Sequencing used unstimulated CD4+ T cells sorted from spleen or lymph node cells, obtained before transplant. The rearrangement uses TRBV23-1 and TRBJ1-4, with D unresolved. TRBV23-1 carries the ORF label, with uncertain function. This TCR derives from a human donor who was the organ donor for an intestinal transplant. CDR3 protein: CASSHPSTINEKLFF. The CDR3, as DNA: TGCGCCAGCAGTCATCCGAGCACGATTAATGAAAAACTGTTTTTT.